This T cell receptor beta chain was recovered during a study of spatial heterogeneity in lung cancer. Study-level information: An average of more than ten raw reads was observed per unique TCR and UMI combination.

V was cut by 5 bases and J by 1 base, with 14 bases left in between. The germline gives CDR1 SEHNR, CDR2 FQNEAQ (reference sequence). This CDR3 is built from 15 residues. TCRdb reanalysed the 5' RACE reads using MiXCR and keeps one entry per CDR3 protein. The profile shows about 23,000 distinct CDR3 sequences, around 3.2% of them singletons. Time point noted: sample taken at primary tumor resection. The approximately 78 donors had untreated early-stage non-small cell lung cancer. Frozen PBMC, nontumor lung or tumor provided whole RNA, which was sequenced unsorted. The sample consisted of PBMCs, taken at surgery. The clonotype was recovered from a female donor with early-stage non-small cell lung cancer. V usage is TRBV7-9 and J usage is TRBJ1-1; possible D gene TRBD1, 5 bases. The CDR3 sequence: CASSHRQRSNTEAFF. The CDR3 DNA is TGTGCCAGCAGCCACAGACAGCGCTCGAACACTGAAGCTTTCTTT. Drawing the rest from reference TRBV7-9 and TRBJ1-1, the complete variable domain is DTGVSQNPRHKITKRGQNVTFRCDPISEHNRLYWYRQTLGQGPEFLTYFQNEAQLEKSRLLSDRFSAERPKGSFSTLEIQRTEQGDSAMYLCASSHRQRSNTEAFFGQGTRLTVV.